This T cell receptor beta chain emerged from a study of a mutant IDH1 vaccine in newly diagnosed glioma. Specified time point: week 11, during vaccination. In the vaccine, a single dose held 300 ug of the mutant IDH1 20-mer peptide, along with topical imiquimod. The CDR3 is 13 residues long. CDR1 and CDR2 (germline): MRHNA, SNTAGT. V was clipped by 5 bases and J by 4 bases; unmatched bases: 1. TCRdb's table, derived via immunoSEQ multiplex PCR, lists solely in-frame clones and lacks some. Of around 66,000 clones in the sample, 75% to 85% were seen once. Worth noting for this clone: Its antigen is still unknown.

The chain joins TRBV6-4 to TRBJ2-5; 10 nucleotides agree with TRBD1. The input for sequencing was PBMCs, taken from a glioma patient whose treatment included an IDH1 peptide vaccine. The receptor's source is a man in his fifties with glioma. CDR3 sequence: CASSRDRGETQYF. CDR3 sequence (DNA): TGTGCCAGCAGTCGGGACAGGGGAGAGACCCAGTACTTC.